This T cell receptor (beta chain) is drawn from a study of vaccination effects on CD4 cells after COVID-19. Study overall: Post-vaccine sampling occurred a median 72 days after the second dose.

As regards this clone: Its antigen is unknown.

Libraries were prepared by immunoSEQ multiplex PCR; TCRdb keeps only in-frame clonotypes and omits some of them. The data hold about 66,000 clones, with 70% to 85% observed a single time. General study findings and limits: Few convalescent patients, and no early post-infection timepoints, were available to the study.

Having been cultured for 10 days, the cells underwent CD4+ T cell isolation. Participants received two doses of either the BNT162b2 or mRNA-1273 vaccine. CDR1 PRHDT and CDR2 FYEKMQ come from the germline V gene (reference sequence). V was cut by 4 bases and J by 7 bases, with 10 bases left in between. This CDR3 spans 12 amino acids. The chain employs TRBV13 and TRBJ2-5; D unclear. This receptor was identified in a human donor who received a COVID-19 vaccine. This specimen consisted of CD4+ T cells from PBMCs cultured without peptide, obtained after COVID-19 vaccination. CDR3 sequence reads: CASSSAPGTQYF. CDR3 coding DNA: TGTGCCAGCAGCTCGGCGCCGGGGACCCAGTACTTC. The full variable domain, with the rest looked up from reference TRBV13 and TRBJ2-5, is AAGVIQSPRHLIKEKRETATLKCYPIPRHDTVYWYQQGPGQDPQFLISFYEKMQSDKGSIPDRFSAQQFSDYHSELNMSSLELGDSALYFCASSSAPGTQYFGPGTRLLVL.